This T cell receptor (beta chain) came from a study of blood T cell repertoires in COVID-19. Study as a whole: There were acute and convalescent COVID-19 samples, and they came from the United States, Italy and Spain.

Profiling relied on immunoSEQ multiplex PCR, and the TCRdb table lists in-frame clones only, not all of them. The table has over 250,000 clones, 80% to 90% seen once. Participants' reported clinical history set cohort assignment. Recovery among Cohort 3 donors was established by two negative PCRs, clearance, or symptom resolution. The germline gives CDR1 LNHDA, CDR2 SQIVND (reference sequence). V dropped 7 bases and J dropped 6 bases, with 13 bases sitting between them. The CDR3 spans 13 residues. The sequenced sample was PBMCs or T cells enriched from blood (not recorded which). This TCR was recovered from a woman between 18 and 30 years old who had recovered from COVID-19. The rearrangement uses TRBV19 and TRBJ1-5; D not certain. Here the CDR3 reads CASNSWGGQPQHF. CDR3 sequence (DNA): TGTGCCAGTAACTCTTGGGGAGGTCAGCCCCAGCATTTT. Filled out from reference TRBV19 and TRBJ1-5, the complete variable domain reads DGGITQSPKYLFRKEGQNVTLSCEQNLNHDAMYWYRQDPGQGLRLIYYSQIVNDFQKGDIAEGYSVSREKKESFPLTVTSAQKNPTAFYLCASNSWGGQPQHFGDGTRLSIL.